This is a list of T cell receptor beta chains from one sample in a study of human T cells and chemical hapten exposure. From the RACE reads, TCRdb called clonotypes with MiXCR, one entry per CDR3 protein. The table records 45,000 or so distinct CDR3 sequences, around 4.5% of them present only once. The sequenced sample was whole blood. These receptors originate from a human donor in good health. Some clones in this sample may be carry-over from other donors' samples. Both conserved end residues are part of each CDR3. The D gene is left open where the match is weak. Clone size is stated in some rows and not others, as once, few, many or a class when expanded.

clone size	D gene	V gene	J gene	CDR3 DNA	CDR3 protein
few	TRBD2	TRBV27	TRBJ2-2	TGTGCCAGCAGTCCCTTAGCGGGAGAGAACACCGGGGAGCTGTTTTTT	CASSPLAGENTGELFF
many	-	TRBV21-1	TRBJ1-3	TGTGCCAGCAGCAAAGTGTTGGGGGGGCGAAACTCTGGAAACACCATATATTTT	CASSKVLGGRNSGNTIYF
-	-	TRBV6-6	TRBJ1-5	TGTGCCAGCAGTTCTTGGGTACTTAGCAATCAGCCCCAGCATTTT	CASSSWVLSNQPQHF
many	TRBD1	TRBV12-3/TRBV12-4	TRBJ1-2	TGTGCCAGCATCCCGGACAGGGCCCACGGGGGCTACACCTTC	CASIPDRAHGGYTF
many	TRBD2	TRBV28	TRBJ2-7	TGTGCCAGCAGCAGAGGGACTAGCGGGAGTTACGAGCAGTACTTC	CASSRGTSGSYEQYF
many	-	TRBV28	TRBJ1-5	TGTGCCAGCATTAGGGGAGGGGTAAATCAGCCCCAGCATTTT	CASIRGGVNQPQHF
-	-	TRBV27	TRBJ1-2	TGTGCCAGCAGTTTGGCTGGGGGGCCCTATGGCTACACCTTC	CASSLAGGPYGYTF
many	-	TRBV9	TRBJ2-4	TGTGCCAGCAGCTTAGGACCCGGGTCCAAAAACATTCAGTACTTC	CASSLGPGSKNIQYF
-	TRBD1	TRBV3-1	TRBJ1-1	TGTGCCAGCAGCCCGCAGACAGGGGGTAGCACTGAAGCTTTCTTT	CASSPQTGGSTEAFF
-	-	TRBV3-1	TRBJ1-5	TGTGCCAGAAGCTGGGGAACAGGGAACAATCAGCCCCAGCATTTT	CARSWGTGNNQPQHF
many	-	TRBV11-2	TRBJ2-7	TGTGCCAGCAGCCAGGTCGAGCAGTACTTC	CASSQVEQYF
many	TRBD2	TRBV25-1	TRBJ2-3	TGTGCCAGCAGTGTAGCGGGACGGACGGATACGCAGTATTTT	CASSVAGRTDTQYF
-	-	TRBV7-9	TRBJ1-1	TGTGCCAGCAGCACACGGGCAGGAAGGAACTACATGAACACTGAAGCTTTCTTT	CASSTRAGRNYMNTEAFF
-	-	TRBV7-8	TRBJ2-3	TGTGCCAGCAGCTTAGCGCGTAAGGGGGCAGATACGCAGTATTTT	CASSLARKGADTQYF
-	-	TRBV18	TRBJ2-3	TGTGCCAGCTCACCACGACAGAACACAGATACGCAGTATTTT	CASSPRQNTDTQYF
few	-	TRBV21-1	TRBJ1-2	TGTGCCAGCAGCAAAATACGGGCAGCTTATGGCTACACCTTC	CASSKIRAAYGYTF
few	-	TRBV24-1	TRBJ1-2	TGTGCCACCAGTGATTTGAGCGTTGATGGCTACACCTTC	CATSDLSVDGYTF
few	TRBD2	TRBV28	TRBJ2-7	TGTGCCAGCAGCCAAAGACTAGCGGGAGGGAACGAGCAGTACTTC	CASSQRLAGGNEQYF
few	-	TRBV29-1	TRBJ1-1	TGCAGCGTTGAAGGGGGGACATTAGCGACTGAAGCTTTCTTT	CSVEGGTLATEAFF
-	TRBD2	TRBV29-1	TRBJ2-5	TGCAGCGTTCCGTGGACTAGCGGACAAGAGACCCAGTACTTC	CSVPWTSGQETQYF
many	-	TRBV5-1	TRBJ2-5	TGCGCCAGCAGCTTGGACGGAGCATATCAAGAGACCCAGTACTTC	CASSLDGAYQETQYF
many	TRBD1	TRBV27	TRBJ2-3	TGTGCCAGCAGCCTCAGGGGGCAGGGAGATACGCAGTATTTT	CASSLRGQGDTQYF
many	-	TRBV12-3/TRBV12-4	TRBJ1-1	TGTGCCAGCAGTTTTCTAGAGACACTGAACACTGAAGCTTTCTTT	CASSFLETLNTEAFF
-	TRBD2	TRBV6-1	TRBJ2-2	TGTGCCAGCAGCGTCGCGGCGGGAGGTACCGGGGAGCTGTTTTTT	CASSVAAGGTGELFF
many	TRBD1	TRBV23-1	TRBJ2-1	TGCGCCAGCAGTCCGGGACAGGGATACAATGAGCAGTTCTTC	CASSPGQGYNEQFF
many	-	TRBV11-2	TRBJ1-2	TGTGCCAGCAGCTTAGGTGCAGGGAACGGCTACACCTTC	CASSLGAGNGYTF
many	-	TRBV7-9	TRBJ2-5	TGTGCCAGCAGCCCTCCCCGGCAGGAGACCCAGTACTTC	CASSPPRQETQYF
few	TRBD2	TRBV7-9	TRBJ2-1	TGTGCCAGCAGCTTAAGGGCCGGGAGCGGGAGGTACAATGAGCAGTTCTTC	CASSLRAGSGRYNEQFF
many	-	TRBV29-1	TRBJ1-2	TGCAGCGTTAGGAGGGAAGGAGGTGGCTACACCTTC	CSVRREGGGYTF
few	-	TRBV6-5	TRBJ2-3	TGTGCCAGCAGTTACTCCACGACAGAAGCCTTGGACACAGATACGCAGTATTTT	CASSYSTTEALDTDTQYF
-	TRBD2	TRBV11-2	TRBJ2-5	TGTGCCAGCAGCCTCGCTAGCGGGATAAAGACCCAGTACTTC	CASSLASGIKTQYF
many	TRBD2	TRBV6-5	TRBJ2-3	TGTGCCAGCAGTTCCTTAGCGGGGGCCACAGATACGCAGTATTTT	CASSSLAGATDTQYF
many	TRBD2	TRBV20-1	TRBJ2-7	TGCAGTGCTCTAACTAGCGGGTCTATTCCCTCCTACGAGCAGTACTTC	CSALTSGSIPSYEQYF
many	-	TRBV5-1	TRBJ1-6	TGCGCCAGCAGCTTGAGACAGACCCGAAATTCACCCCTCCACTTT	CASSLRQTRNSPLHF
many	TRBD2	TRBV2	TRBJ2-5	TGTGCCAGCACAAGCGGGGAGTACTACGAGACCCAGTACTTC	CASTSGEYYETQYF
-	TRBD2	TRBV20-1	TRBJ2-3	TGCAGTGCTTGGAGTACACGGGAGGCGGTAGATACGCAGTATTTT	CSAWSTREAVDTQYF
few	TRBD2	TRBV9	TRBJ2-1	TGTGCCAGCAGCGTCGGGACTAGCGGGGGCCAGTTCTTC	CASSVGTSGGQFF
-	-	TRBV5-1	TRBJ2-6	TGCGACAGCAGCTTGCAGGGAACCGCTGGGGCCAACGTCCTGACTTTC	CDSSLQGTAGANVLTF
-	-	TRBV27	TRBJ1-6	TGTGCCAGCGGAGAGGCGTGGGATTCACCCCTCCACTTT	CASGEAWDSPLHF
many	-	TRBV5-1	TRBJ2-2	TGCGCCAGCAGCAAGACCCTCCGGGTGACCGGGGAGCTGTTTTTT	CASSKTLRVTGELFF
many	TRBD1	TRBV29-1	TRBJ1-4	TGCAGCGTGGCGGGACAGGGAGGCGAAAAACTGTTTTTT	CSVAGQGGEKLFF
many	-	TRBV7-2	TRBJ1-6	TGTGCCAGCAGCCAGGGCACTAATAATTCACCCCTCCACTTT	CASSQGTNNSPLHF
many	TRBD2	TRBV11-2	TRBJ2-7	TGTGCCAGCAGCTCTATGACTAGCGGGAGTCGGGACGAGCAGTACTTC	CASSSMTSGSRDEQYF
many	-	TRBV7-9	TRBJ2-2	TGTGCCAGCAGCTCCAGGGAAGGGAACACCGGGGAGCTGTTTTTT	CASSSREGNTGELFF
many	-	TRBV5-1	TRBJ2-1	TGCGCCAGCAGCTTGGAAACCCCAGGGCAGTTCTTC	CASSLETPGQFF
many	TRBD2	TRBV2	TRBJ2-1	TGTGCCAGCATCTCATCGTCTAGCGGGAGGACGAATGAGCAGTTCTTC	CASISSSSGRTNEQFF
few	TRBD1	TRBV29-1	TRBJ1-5	TGCAGCGCTGGACAGGGAAATCAGCCCCAGCATTTT	CSAGQGNQPQHF
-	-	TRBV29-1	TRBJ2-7	TGCAGCGTTGAAGGACAGGTATCCTACGAGCAGTACTTC	CSVEGQVSYEQYF
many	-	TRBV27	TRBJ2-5	TGTGCCAGCAGTTTAGCTAGTAGCGGCCAAGAGACCCAGTACTTC	CASSLASSGQETQYF
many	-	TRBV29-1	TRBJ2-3	TGCAGCGTCGCTTTAGGATCGGCCCCCACGCAGTATTTT	CSVALGSAPTQYF
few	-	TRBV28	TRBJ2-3	TGTGCCAGCGGGAGGCCTGGCACAGATACGCAGTATTTT	CASGRPGTDTQYF
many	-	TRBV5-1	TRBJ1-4	TGCGCCAGCAGTAAGGGGACTAATGAAAAACTGTTTTTT	CASSKGTNEKLFF